This TCR beta chain was profiled in a study of blood T cell repertoires in COVID-19. Study information: Spain, Italy and the United States supplied samples that represented acute and convalescent COVID-19.

Study processing details: Estimated nucleated cell counts came from reference gene primer amplification. The data were produced by immunoSEQ multiplex PCR, yet TCRdb's version contains in-frame clones alone and is incomplete. That table is the source of V, J and clone size, and D and trimming were worked out from the DNA. The sample has around 150,000 clones, 82% seen once. Trimming removed 7 bases from V and 8 bases from J, with 12 bases in between. The CDR3 has 12 amino acids. Germline V CDR1 and CDR2: LNHDA, SQIVND (reference sequence). Patients from Seattle were sampled longitudinally, starting during active infection.

The origin of this receptor is a woman in her 40s with COVID-19, enrolled during active disease. The sample taken for sequencing was peripheral blood. V is TRBV19 and J is TRBJ2-1; D is possibly TRBD2 (5 bases). In nucleotides, the CDR3 is TGTGCCAGTACAGCTAGCATACATGAGCAGTTCTTC. Its translation: CASTASIHEQFF.